The 11 T cell receptor beta chains presented below share a single source sample, sequenced in a study of shared clonotypes between healthy human individuals. Here immunoSEQ multiplex PCR was the method, and the copy in TCRdb shows in-frame clones only, minus some. Of under 600,000 clones listed, approximately 94% are singletons. The specimen sequenced was naive CD4+ T cells sorted from blood. Subset indicated: CD45RA+ positively selected. These receptors all stem from a woman in her thirties in good health.

This rearrangement joins TRBV29-1 to TRBJ1-2; TRBD1 is a possible D gene (6 bases). The CDR3 spans 13 residues. Germline V gene data show CDR1 as SQVTM and CDR2 as ANQGSEA. The ends were cut back, 4 bases at V and 4 bases at J, with 13 bases in the middle. The DNA for the CDR3 is TGCAGCGTTGGGTCGGGACAAACCTATGGCTACACCTTC. It specifies CSVGSGQTYGYTF.

J is TRBJ2-3 and V is TRBV5-1; D gene uncertain. V was cut by 4 bases and J by 0 bases, with 9 bases left in between. The CDR3 consists of 14 residues. From germline, CDR1 is SGHRS and CDR2 YFSETQ. The CDR3 bases are TGCGCCAGCAGCCCCCCCGCTAGCACAGATACGCAGTATTTT. This codes for CASSPPASTDTQYF.

The chain is built from TRBV18 and TRBJ1-5, with 9 bases that match TRBD1. The germline gives CDR1 KGHSH, CDR2 LQKENI. V lost 4 bases to trimming and J lost 6 bases; unmatched junction nucleotides: 7. The CDR3 has 15 residues. As DNA, the CDR3 is TGTGCCAGCTCACGGACAGGGGTGGCGGGTCAGCCCCAGCATTTT. Protein: CASSRTGVAGQPQHF.

V and J are TRBV2 and TRBJ2-7; D call uncertain. The CDR3 sequence is 13 residues long. Per the germline V gene, CDR1 is SNHLY and CDR2 is FYNNEI. Trimming took 10 bases from V and 7 from J, leaving 20 bases between them. The CDR3 region has the DNA TGTGCCACCCAGCCCCGGGTCATAGGGGAGCAGTACTTC. Protein product: CATQPRVIGEQYF.

The V call is TRBV7-9, the J call TRBJ1-1, with D uncertain. The germline V gene has CDR1 SEHNR and CDR2 FQNEAQ (reference sequence). V was shortened by 7 bases and J by 1 base, with 10 bases between the two germline ends. CDR3 length: 13 amino acids. The DNA for the CDR3 is TGTGCCAGCACCACGAGAGAGAACACTGAAGCTTTCTTT. Translating it yields CASTTRENTEAFF. Using reference TRBV7-9 and TRBJ1-1 for the parts outside the CDR3, the full variable domain is DTGVSQNPRHKITKRGQNVTFRCDPISEHNRLYWYRQTLGQGPEFLTYFQNEAQLEKSRLLSDRFSAERPKGSFSTLEIQRTEQGDSAMYLCASTTRENTEAFFGQGTRLTVV.

J is TRBJ2-2 and V is TRBV28; the D gene could be TRBD1 or TRBD2 (5 bases each). Germline loops: CDR1 MDHEN, CDR2 SYDVKM. Trimming shortened V by 7 bases and J by 5 bases, and 14 bases separated the two germline ends. The CDR3 runs 14 residues. CDR3 residues: CASTGAGQTGELFF. The CDR3 nucleotides are TGTGCCAGCACCGGGGCAGGGCAAACCGGGGAGCTGTTTTTT.

The V and J genes are TRBV28 and TRBJ2-3; D remains ambiguous. V was trimmed by 3 bases and J by 1 base, leaving 8 bases between them. The germline CDR1 and CDR2 sequences are MDHEN and SYDVKM. The CDR3 runs 14 residues. The CDR3 nucleotides read TGTGCCAGCAGTTTCCTTCAGGGCACAGATACGCAGTATTTT. Protein sequence: CASSFLQGTDTQYF.

The chain links TRBV19 to TRBJ1-5, with TRBD1 as a possible D gene (6 bases). The CDR3 extends over 16 amino acids. Trimming removed 4 bases at V and 4 bases at J, with 17 bases between. The germline V gene has CDR1 LNHDA and CDR2 SQIVND (reference sequence). For the CDR3, the DNA is TGTGCCAGTAGTACCCGGCGGGGGGCAGGGAATCAGCCCCAGCATTTT. Its protein is CASSTRRGAGNQPQHF.

V gene TRBV28 combines with J gene TRBJ1-2; tentative D call: TRBD1 (5 bases). The CDR3 length is 16 residues. Trimming removed 1 base from V and 0 bases from J, with 12 bases in between. The V gene's germline CDR1 is MDHEN and CDR2 SYDVKM. Here the CDR3 DNA reads TGTGCCAGCAGTTTATTCCCCAGGGCCACTAACTATGGCTACACCTTC. Translation: CASSLFPRATNYGYTF.

The chain uses TRBV5-1 and TRBJ2-7; possibly TRBD1 or TRBD2 for D (5 bases each). CDR1 and CDR2 (germline): SGHRS, YFSETQ. The CDR3 sequence is 16 residues long. The V end lost 4 bases, the J end lost 2 bases, and 19 bases lay between the germline ends. The CDR3 DNA reads TGCGCCAGCAGCGTCTCATCCTGGGGACCAACCTACGAGCAGTACTTC. It encodes CASSVSSWGPTYEQYF.

The chain couples TRBV5-6 to TRBJ2-1; D is uncertain. Per germline, CDR1 SGHDT and CDR2 YYEEEE. Between the trimmed V and J ends, which lost 7 bases and 4 bases, there was a span of 6 bases. The CDR3 runs to 11 residues. CDR3 sequence reads: CASGSYNEQFF. The CDR3 DNA sequence: TGTGCCAGCGGTAGTTACAATGAGCAGTTCTTC.